The 10 T cell receptor beta chains below all came from one sample that was sequenced in a study of blood T cells in healthy people across ages. For the second PCR, which ran for about 7 to 11 cycles, a sample-barcoded 5' primer and a J-beta primer mix were used. MiXCR was run by TCRdb on the 5' RACE reads, yielding one entry per CDR3 protein. Of hundreds of thousands of distinct CDR3 sequences listed, roughly 56% are singletons. The specimen was blood. Receptors originate from a man aged 35 to 55 in good health.

V gene TRBV6-5 combines with J gene TRBJ1-1, with a possible D match to TRBD1 (5 bases). The CDR3 sequence is 13 residues long. V was clipped by 8 bases and J by 4 bases, with 14 bases between them. The V gene's germline CDR1 is MNHEY and CDR2 SVGAGI. The DNA for the CDR3 is TGTGCCAGCTCAATCGGGGGTGGCACTGAAGCTTTCTTT. Amino acids: CASSIGGGTEAFF.

There are a few counts of this clonotype. The rearrangement uses TRBV7-6 and TRBJ2-7; 9 bases line up with TRBD2. CDR1 SGHVS and CDR2 FNYEAQ come from the germline V gene. Germline trimming cut 1 base from V and 4 bases from J; bases unmatched to any gene: 5. This CDR3 comprises 15 residues. The CDR3 DNA follows: TGTGCCAGCAGCTTAGTCTCTAGCGGGGATTACGAGCAGTACTTC. This encodes CASSLVSSGDYEQYF.

There are a few counts of this clonotype. The rearrangement uses TRBV18 and TRBJ1-1; 9 bases match TRBD1. Germline V lookup: CDR1 KGHSH, CDR2 LQKENI. V shed 1 base and J 3 bases; nucleotides not matched to a gene: 9. The CDR3 has 17 amino acids. CDR3 sequence: CASSPLRDRADDTEAFF. In DNA, the CDR3 is TGTGCCAGCTCACCACTGCGGGACAGGGCCGATGACACTGAAGCTTTCTTT. The full variable domain, in which reference TRBV18 and TRBJ1-1 provide the parts outside the CDR3, is NAGVMQNPRHLVRRRGQEARLRCSPMKGHSHVYWYRQLPEEGLKFMVYLQKENIIDESGMPKERFSAEFPKEGPSILRIQQVVRGDSAAYFCASSPLRDRADDTEAFFGQGTRLTVV.

V and J are TRBV12-3 or TRBV12-4 and TRBJ2-1; tentatively, D is TRBD1 or TRBD2 (5 bases each). The V end lost 2 bases, the J end lost 0 bases, and 11 bases lay between the germline ends. This CDR3 spans 16 amino acids. Here the CDR3 reads CASSLTRDPSYNEQFF. The DNA for the CDR3 is TGTGCCAGCAGTTTAACTCGGGACCCCTCCTACAATGAGCAGTTCTTC.

The chain combines TRBV29-1 with TRBJ1-2, with 7 bases matching TRBD1. Unmatched junction bases numbered 13, after V lost 7 bases and J lost 8 bases. CDR3 length: 13 amino acids. Germline CDR1 is SQVTM and CDR2 is ANQGSEA. CDR3 sequence reads: CSGYRGEDVGYTF. In nucleotides, the CDR3 is TGCAGCGGCTACAGGGGCGAGGATGTGGGCTACACCTTC.

V usage is TRBV20-1 and J usage is TRBJ2-6, with D unresolved. V was pared by 3 bases and J by 7 bases, with 13 bases between. In germline, CDR1 is DFQATT, CDR2 SNEGSKA (reference sequence). This CDR3 region has 14 residues. CDR3 sequence (DNA): TGCAGTGCTAGGGTAGTTAAGGGAGCCAACGTCCTGACTTTC. Its protein is CSARVVKGANVLTF.

V and J are TRBV9 and TRBJ1-2, with TRBD1 as a possible D gene (6 bases). The CDR3 length is 12 residues. Between the trimmed V and J ends, which lost 10 bases and 2 bases, there was a span of 12 bases. Germline V gene lookup returns CDR1 SGDLS and CDR2 YYNGEE. The CDR3 sequence: CAGGTTNYGYTF. CDR3 DNA: TGTGCCGGGGGGACAACAAACTATGGCTACACCTTC.

CDR3 protein: CASSLTPRGGVSDTQYF. The DNA of the CDR3 is TGTGCCAGCAGCTTAACCCCTCGCGGGGGGGTCTCAGATACGCAGTATTTT. V is TRBV7-3 and J is TRBJ2-3, with 9 positions matching TRBD2. The CDR3 runs to 17 residues. Germline trimming cut 0 bases from V and 4 bases from J; bases unmatched to any gene: 8. Germline assignment: CDR1 SGHTA and CDR2 FQGTGA.

The rearrangement uses TRBV7-2 and TRBJ2-3, with 7 nucleotides matching TRBD2. From germline, CDR1 is SGHTA and CDR2 FQGNSA. With 5 bases clipped from V and 0 bases from J, the junction kept 8 bases outside the gene matches. The CDR3 runs 16 residues. CDR3 amino acids: CASSTRGSGSTDTQYF. CDR3 bases: TGTGCCAGCAGCACCCGAGGTAGCGGGAGCACAGATACGCAGTATTTT.

This clonotype was observed many times. The chain couples TRBV7-2 to TRBJ1-2; tentatively, D is TRBD1 (6 bases). V lost 5 bases and J 8 bases, leaving 24 bases between the germline ends. The CDR3 extends over 16 amino acids. Germline lookup yields CDR1 SGHTA and CDR2 FQGNSA. In DNA, the CDR3 is TGTGCCAGCAGCCCAAGGTGGGGGCCGAGCGCCCAAGGCTACACCTTC. Protein product: CASSPRWGPSAQGYTF.